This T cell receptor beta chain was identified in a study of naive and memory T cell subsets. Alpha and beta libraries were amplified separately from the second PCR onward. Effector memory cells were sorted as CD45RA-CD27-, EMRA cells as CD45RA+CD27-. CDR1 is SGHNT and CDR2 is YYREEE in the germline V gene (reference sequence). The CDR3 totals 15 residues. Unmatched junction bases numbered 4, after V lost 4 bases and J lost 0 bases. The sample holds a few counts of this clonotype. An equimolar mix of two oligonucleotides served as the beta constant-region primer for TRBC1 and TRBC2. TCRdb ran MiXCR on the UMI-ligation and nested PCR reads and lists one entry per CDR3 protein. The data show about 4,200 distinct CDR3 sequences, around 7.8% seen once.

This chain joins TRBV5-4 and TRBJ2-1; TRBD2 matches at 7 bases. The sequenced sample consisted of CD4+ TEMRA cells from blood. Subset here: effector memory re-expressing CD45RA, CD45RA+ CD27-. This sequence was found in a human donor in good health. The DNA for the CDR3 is TGTGCCAGCAGCAGGGGCGGGAGCTCCTACAATGAGCAGTTCTTC. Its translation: CASSRGGSSYNEQFF.